This note documents a single T cell receptor (beta chain) sequence. The source of the sample is a study of technical replicates of blood from a few donors. Germline-derived CDR1 and CDR2 are SNHLY and FYNNEI. V shed 10 bases and J 7 bases; nucleotides not matched to a gene: 12. The CDR3 extends over 14 amino acids. The assay was immunoSEQ multiplex PCR, and TCRdb's table has in-frame clones only and misses some. This table holds some 79,000 clones, around 90% found once. The genes are TRBV2 and TRBJ1-2; 10 nucleotides agree with TRBD1. The sequence was collected from a human donor in good health. Some clones in this sample may be carry-over from other donors' samples. Sequencing was performed on T cells isolated from PBMCs. The CDR3, as DNA: TGTGCCACCCGAGCTGGGACAGGGGATTCTGGCTACACCTTC. Translation gives CATRAGTGDSGYTF.